Below, 7 T cell receptor beta chains from the same sample are listed, as sequenced in a study of human T cells and chemical hapten exposure. The time point was: pre-sensitization, week 0. This sample's treatment: therapeutic diphenylcyclopropenone sensitization with weekly scalp DPC. MiXCR, run by TCRdb on the RACE reads, gives a single entry per CDR3 protein. Found here are approximately 320,000 distinct CDR3 sequences, about 5% of them singletons; the top ten hold over 7%. The sequences come from whole blood, collected in connection with sensitization to the hapten diphenylcyclopropenone (DPC). The receptor source for this set is a woman younger than 30 with alopecia areata. Some clones in this sample may be carry-over from other donors' samples.

The chain uses TRBV27 and TRBJ1-2; D ambiguous. The CDR3 totals 14 residues. Trimming pared 6 bases from V and 3 bases from J, leaving 14 bases between. CDR1 and CDR2 (germline): MNHEY, SMNVEV (reference sequence). The CDR3 sequence is CASRSRGLDYGYTF. As DNA, the CDR3 is TGTGCCAGCAGATCCCGTGGGCTCGACTATGGCTACACCTTC.

There are many counts of this clonotype. The chain employs TRBV19 and TRBJ2-7; 7 bases fit TRBD1. V was pared by 5 bases and J by 2 bases, with 12 bases of the junction left unmatched. The V gene's germline CDR1 is LNHDA and CDR2 SQIVND (reference sequence). This CDR3 contains 16 residues. The CDR3 DNA reads TGTGCCAGTAGTGAAAAGTCACAGGGGATCACCTACGAGCAGTACTTC. This translates into CASSEKSQGITYEQYF.

This sequence joins TRBV27 and TRBJ2-3; 9 positions agree with TRBD1. The CDR3 contains 17 residues. Germline trimming cut 5 bases from V and 1 base from J; bases unmatched to any gene: 10. Germline V CDR1 and CDR2: MNHEY, SMNVEV (reference sequence). The CDR3 reads CASSGYSRQGGTDTQYF. The CDR3 DNA reads as TGTGCCAGCAGTGGGTACTCCCGACAGGGGGGCACAGATACGCAGTATTTT.

In this sample, this clonotype turned up many times. The J gene is TRBJ1-6, the V gene TRBV6-5; tentative D call: TRBD1 (5 bases). V gave up 2 bases and J gave up 4 bases, with 9 bases separating them. CDR3 length: 15 residues. In germline, CDR1 is MNHEY, CDR2 SVGAGI. CDR3 nucleotide sequence: TGTGCCAGCAGTTACGCCCGACAGTATAATTCACCCCTCCACTTT. Translation gives CASSYARQYNSPLHF.

The chain combines TRBV11-2 with TRBJ2-3; D remains unclear. Germline V CDR1 and CDR2: SGHAT, FQNNGV. Trimming cost V 0 bases and J 13 bases, with 11 bases left between them. The CDR3 is made up of 12 amino acids. In DNA form, the CDR3 reads TGTGCCAGCAGCTTAGAGGGTAGGGTTGAGTATTTT. As protein: CASSLEGRVEYF.

This clonotype was seen ten or more times. The V gene is TRBV7-9, the J gene TRBJ1-6; D gene uncertain. Trimming took 5 bases from V and 9 from J, leaving 11 bases between them. This CDR3 is 13 amino acids long. Per the germline V gene, CDR1 is SEHNR and CDR2 is FQNEAQ (reference sequence). The CDR3 DNA reads TGTGCCAGCAGCCCGGAAAGACGTTCACCCCTCCACTTT. This sequence encodes CASSPERRSPLHF.

This clonotype has a count of ten or more. This chain uses TRBV27 with TRBJ1-1, with TRBD1 identical over 7 bases. CDR1 and CDR2 from the germline V gene are MNHEY and SMNVEV (reference sequence). Trimming cost V 6 bases and J 2 bases; bases outside gene matches: 12. The CDR3 length is 16 residues. CDR3 residues: CASSTGDRFFNTEAFF. In DNA, the CDR3 is TGTGCCAGCAGCACAGGGGACCGGTTTTTTAACACTGAAGCTTTCTTT.